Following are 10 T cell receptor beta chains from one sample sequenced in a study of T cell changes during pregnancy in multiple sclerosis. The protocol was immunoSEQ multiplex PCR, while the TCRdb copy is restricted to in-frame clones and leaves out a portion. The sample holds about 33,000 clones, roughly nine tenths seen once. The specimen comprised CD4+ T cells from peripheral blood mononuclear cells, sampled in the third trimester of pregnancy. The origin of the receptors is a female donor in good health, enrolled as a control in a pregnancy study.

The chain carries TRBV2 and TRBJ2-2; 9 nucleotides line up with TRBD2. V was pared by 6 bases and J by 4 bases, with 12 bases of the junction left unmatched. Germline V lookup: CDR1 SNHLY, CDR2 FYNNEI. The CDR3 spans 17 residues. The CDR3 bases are TGTGCCAGCAGGGAGAACAGGGCGGGGGGGAGCACCGGGGAGCTGTTTTTT. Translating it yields CASRENRAGGSTGELFF.

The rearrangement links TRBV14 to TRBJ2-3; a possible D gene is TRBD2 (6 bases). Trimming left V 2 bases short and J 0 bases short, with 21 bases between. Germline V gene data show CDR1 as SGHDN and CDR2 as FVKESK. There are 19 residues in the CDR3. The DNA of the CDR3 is TGTGCCAGCAGCCAAATCCGGGACTGGATGTTTGTTAGCACAGATACGCAGTATTTT. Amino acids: CASSQIRDWMFVSTDTQYF.

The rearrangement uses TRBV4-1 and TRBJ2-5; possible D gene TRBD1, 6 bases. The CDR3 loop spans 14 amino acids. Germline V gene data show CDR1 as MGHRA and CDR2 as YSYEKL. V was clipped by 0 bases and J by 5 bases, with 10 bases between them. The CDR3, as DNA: TGCGCCAGCAGCCAAGACGGACAGTCGGAGACCCAGTACTTC. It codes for CASSQDGQSETQYF.

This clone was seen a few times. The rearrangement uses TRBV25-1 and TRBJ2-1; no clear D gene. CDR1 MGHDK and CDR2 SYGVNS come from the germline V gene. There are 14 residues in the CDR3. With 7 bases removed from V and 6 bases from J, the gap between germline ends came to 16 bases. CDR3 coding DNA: TGTGCCAGCAACAGACAAGCCGGTGGCAATGAGCAGTTCTTC. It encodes CASNRQAGGNEQFF.

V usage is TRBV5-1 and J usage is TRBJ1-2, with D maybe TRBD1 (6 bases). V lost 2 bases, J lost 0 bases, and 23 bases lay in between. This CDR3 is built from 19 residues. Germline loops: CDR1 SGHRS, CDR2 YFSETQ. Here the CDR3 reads CASSFFSLGGASPNYGYTF. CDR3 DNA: TGCGCCAGCAGCTTTTTTTCGCTGGGGGGGGCTTCTCCTAACTATGGCTACACCTTC.

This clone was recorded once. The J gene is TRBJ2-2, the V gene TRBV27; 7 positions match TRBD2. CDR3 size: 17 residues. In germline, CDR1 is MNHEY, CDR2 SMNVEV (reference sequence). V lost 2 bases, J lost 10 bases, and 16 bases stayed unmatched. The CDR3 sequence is CASSLMFGSGVKEELFF. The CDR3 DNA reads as TGTGCCAGCAGTTTAATGTTCGGCAGCGGGGTAAAGGAGGAGCTGTTTTTT.

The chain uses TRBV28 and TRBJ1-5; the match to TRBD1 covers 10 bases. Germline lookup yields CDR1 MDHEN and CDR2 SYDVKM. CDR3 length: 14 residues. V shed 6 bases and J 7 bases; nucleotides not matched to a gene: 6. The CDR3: CASRGGQGRQPQHF. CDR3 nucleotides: TGTGCCAGCAGAGGGGGACAGGGGAGACAGCCCCAGCATTTT. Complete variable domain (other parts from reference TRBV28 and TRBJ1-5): DVKVTQSSRYLVKRTGEKVFLECVQDMDHENMFWYRQDPGLGLRLIYFSYDVKMKEKGDIPEGYSVSREKKERFSLILESASTNQTSMYLCASRGGQGRQPQHFGDGTRLSIL.

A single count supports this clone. CDR3 amino acids: CASSLGQRTGELFF. Here the CDR3 DNA reads TGTGCCAGCAGCCTGGGACAGAGGACCGGGGAGCTGTTTTTT. V and J are TRBV7-2 and TRBJ2-2, with 7 bases fitting TRBD1. V shed 5 bases, J shed 5 bases, and the junction held 5 bases outside the gene matches. Germline V lookup: CDR1 SGHTA, CDR2 FQGNSA. The CDR3 is made up of 14 amino acids.

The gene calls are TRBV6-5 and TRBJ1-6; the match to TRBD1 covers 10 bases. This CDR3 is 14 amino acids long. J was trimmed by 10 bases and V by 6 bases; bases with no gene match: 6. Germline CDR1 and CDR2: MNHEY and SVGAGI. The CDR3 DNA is TGTGCCAGCAGGTCCGGGACAGGGGTATCACCCCTCCACTTT. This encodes CASRSGTGVSPLHF.

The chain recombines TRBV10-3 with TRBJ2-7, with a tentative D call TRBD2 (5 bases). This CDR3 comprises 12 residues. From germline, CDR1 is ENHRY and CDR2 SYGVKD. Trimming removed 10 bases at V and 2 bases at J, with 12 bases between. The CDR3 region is CATGLDPYEQYF. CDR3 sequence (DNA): TGTGCCACCGGACTGGACCCCTACGAGCAGTACTTC.